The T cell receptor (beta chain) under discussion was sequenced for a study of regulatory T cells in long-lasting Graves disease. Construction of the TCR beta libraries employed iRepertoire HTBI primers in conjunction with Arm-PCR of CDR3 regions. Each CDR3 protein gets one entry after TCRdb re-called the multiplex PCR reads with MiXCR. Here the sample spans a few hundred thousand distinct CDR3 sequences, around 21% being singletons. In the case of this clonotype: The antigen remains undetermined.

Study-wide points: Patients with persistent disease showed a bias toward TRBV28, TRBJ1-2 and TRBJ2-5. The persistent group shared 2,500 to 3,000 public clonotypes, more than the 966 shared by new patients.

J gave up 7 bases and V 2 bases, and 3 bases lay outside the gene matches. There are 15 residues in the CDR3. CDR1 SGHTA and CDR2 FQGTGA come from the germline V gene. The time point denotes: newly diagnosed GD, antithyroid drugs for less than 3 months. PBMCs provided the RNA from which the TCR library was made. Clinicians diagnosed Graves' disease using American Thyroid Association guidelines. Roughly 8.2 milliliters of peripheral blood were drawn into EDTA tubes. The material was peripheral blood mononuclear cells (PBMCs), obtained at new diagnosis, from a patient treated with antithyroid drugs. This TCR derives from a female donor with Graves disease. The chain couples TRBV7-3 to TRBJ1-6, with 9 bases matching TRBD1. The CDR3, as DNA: TGTGCCAGCAGCTTAGGGACAGGGACCAATTCACCCCTCCACTTT. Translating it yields CASSLGTGTNSPLHF.